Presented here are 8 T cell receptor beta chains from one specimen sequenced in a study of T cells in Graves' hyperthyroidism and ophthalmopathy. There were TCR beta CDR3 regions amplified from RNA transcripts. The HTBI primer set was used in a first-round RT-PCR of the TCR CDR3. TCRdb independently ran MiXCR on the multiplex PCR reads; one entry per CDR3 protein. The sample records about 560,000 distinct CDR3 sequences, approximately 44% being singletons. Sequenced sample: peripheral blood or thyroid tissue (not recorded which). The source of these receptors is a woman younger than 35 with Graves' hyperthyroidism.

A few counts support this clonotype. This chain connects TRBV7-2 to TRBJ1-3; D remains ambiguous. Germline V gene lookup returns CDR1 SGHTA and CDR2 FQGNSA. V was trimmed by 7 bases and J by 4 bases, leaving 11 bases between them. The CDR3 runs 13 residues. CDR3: CASTQLSGNTIYF. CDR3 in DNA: TGTGCCAGCACCCAATTATCCGGAAACACCATATATTTT.

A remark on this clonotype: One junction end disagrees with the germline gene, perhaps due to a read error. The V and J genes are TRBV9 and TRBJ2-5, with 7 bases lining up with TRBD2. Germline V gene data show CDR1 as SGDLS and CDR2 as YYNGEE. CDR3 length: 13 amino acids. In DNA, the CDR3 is TGTGCCAGCAGCACCCGACTAGCAGAGGCCCAGTACTTC. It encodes CASSTRLAEAQYF. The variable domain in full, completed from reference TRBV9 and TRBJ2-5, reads DSGVTQTPKHLITATGQRVTLRCSPRSGDLSVYWYQQSLDQGLQFLIQYYNGEERAKGNILERFSAQQFPDLHSELNLSSLELGDSALYFCASSTRLAEAQYFGPGTRLLVL.

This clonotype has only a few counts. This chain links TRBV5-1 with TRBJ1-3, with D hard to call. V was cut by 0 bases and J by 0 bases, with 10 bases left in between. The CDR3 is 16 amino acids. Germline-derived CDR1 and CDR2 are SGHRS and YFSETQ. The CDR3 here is CASSLELRHSGNTIYF. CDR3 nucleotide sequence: TGCGCCAGCAGCTTGGAGCTCAGACACTCTGGAAACACCATATATTTT.

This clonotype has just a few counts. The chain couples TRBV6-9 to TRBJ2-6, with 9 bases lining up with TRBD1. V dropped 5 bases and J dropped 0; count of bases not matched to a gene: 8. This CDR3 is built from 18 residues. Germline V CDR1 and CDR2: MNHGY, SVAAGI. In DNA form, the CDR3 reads TGTGCCAGCAGTGCCTGGACAGGGGTGGACTCTGGGGCCAACGTCCTGACTTTC. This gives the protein CASSAWTGVDSGANVLTF.

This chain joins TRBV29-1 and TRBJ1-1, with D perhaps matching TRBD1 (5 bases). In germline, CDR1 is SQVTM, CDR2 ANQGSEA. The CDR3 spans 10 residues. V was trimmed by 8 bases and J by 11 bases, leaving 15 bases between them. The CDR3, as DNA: TGCAGCTTAGCGGGACGTGCGGCTTTCTTT. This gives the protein CSLAGRAAFF.

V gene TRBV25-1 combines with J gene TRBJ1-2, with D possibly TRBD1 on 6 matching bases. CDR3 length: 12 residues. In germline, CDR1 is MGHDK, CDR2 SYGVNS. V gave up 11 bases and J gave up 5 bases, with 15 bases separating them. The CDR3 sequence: CASSIRGYGYTF. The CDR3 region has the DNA TGTGCCTCCTCGATCAGGGGATATGGCTACACCTTC.

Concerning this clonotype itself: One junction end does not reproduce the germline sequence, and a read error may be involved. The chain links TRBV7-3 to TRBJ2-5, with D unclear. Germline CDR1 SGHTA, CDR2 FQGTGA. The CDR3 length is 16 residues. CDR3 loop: CASSQVASGPQETQYF. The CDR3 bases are TGCGCCAGCAGCCAAGTCGCGTCAGGCCCTCAAGAGACCCAGTACTTC.

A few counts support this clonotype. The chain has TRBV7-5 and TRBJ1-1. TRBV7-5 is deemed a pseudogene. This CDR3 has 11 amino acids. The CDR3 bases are TGTGCCAGACACCTAAACACTGAAGCTTTCTTT. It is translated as CARHLNTEAFF.